Following are 8 T cell receptor beta chains from one sample sequenced in a study of cytomegalovirus exposure and HLA in healthy donors. PCR amplification relied on 60 Vbeta primers (plus 13 Jbeta primers). Generated by immunoSEQ multiplex PCR, the TCRdb table keeps only in-frame clones and is missing some. There are about 190,000 clones in the sample; 70% to 80% occur only once, and roughly 1.5% lies in the top ten. Sequenced sample: PBMCs. These receptor sequences come from a woman between 50 and 59 years old in good health and CMV-seronegative.

This clone was detected once. The chain combines TRBV7-2 with TRBJ2-1, with D tentatively TRBD2 (6 bases). CDR1 is SGHTA, CDR2 FQGNSA, per germline. V lost 5 bases, J lost 3 bases, and 14 bases lay in between. The CDR3 is 15 residues long. For the CDR3, the DNA is TGTGCCAGCAGCGCCAGCTCCGGGAGCTACAATGAGCAGTTCTTC. This codes for CASSASSGSYNEQFF. Full variable domain (outside the CDR3, taken from reference TRBV7-2 and TRBJ2-1): GAGVSQSPSNKVTEKGKDVELRCDPISGHTALYWYRQSLGQGLEFLIYFQGNSAPDKSGLPSDRFSAERTGGSVSTLTIQRTQQEDSAVYLCASSASSGSYNEQFFGPGTRLTVL.

This clone was seen more than once but under ten times. The V and J genes are TRBV6-1 and TRBJ1-2, with 7 bases fitting TRBD1. Germline trimming cut 6 bases from V and 6 bases from J; bases unmatched to any gene: 10. The CDR3 covers 14 residues. Germline assignment: CDR1 MNHNS and CDR2 SASEGT. Written as DNA, the CDR3 is TGTGCCAGCAGAGGGACAGTCAACTCAGATGGCTACACCTTC. It is translated as CASRGTVNSDGYTF.

The chain uses TRBV5-1 and TRBJ1-2; TRBD1 is a possible D gene (6 bases). The CDR3 length is 13 residues. Looked up from germline, CDR1 is SGHRS and CDR2 is YFSETQ. Deletions cut 1 base from V and 4 bases from J, with 8 bases between. DNA for the CDR3: TGCGCCAGCAGCTTGTCAGGGGCCTATGGCTACACCTTC. Amino acids: CASSLSGAYGYTF.

This rearrangement joins TRBV7-8 to TRBJ1-4, with a possible D match to TRBD1 (5 bases). Germline V gene lookup returns CDR1 SGHVS and CDR2 FQNEAQ. The CDR3 extends over 17 amino acids. V lost 5 bases, J lost 8 bases, and 24 bases lay in between. The CDR3: CASSPRGDYRRGEKLFF. CDR3 DNA sequence: TGTGCCAGCAGCCCCCGAGGGGACTATCGCCGGGGGGAAAAACTGTTTTTT. Full variable domain (remainder filled in from reference TRBV7-8 and TRBJ1-4): GAGVSQSPRYKVAKRGQDVALRCDPISGHVSLFWYQQALGQGPEFLTYFQNEAQLDKSGLPSDRFFAERPEGSVSTLKIQRTQQEDSAVYLCASSPRGDYRRGEKLFFGSGTQLSVL.

The chain carries TRBV11-2 and TRBJ2-5; D is possibly TRBD2 (7 bases). The CDR3 is 14 amino acids. Trimming pared 1 base from V and 5 bases from J, leaving 11 bases between. From germline, CDR1 is SGHAT and CDR2 FQNNGV. CDR3 region: CASSLGGGAETQYF. DNA for the CDR3: TGTGCCAGCAGCTTAGGAGGGGGGGCCGAGACCCAGTACTTC.

The gene calls are TRBV5-1 and TRBJ2-1; a weak D match, TRBD1 (5 bases). The CDR3 spans 13 residues. Germline lookup yields CDR1 SGHRS and CDR2 YFSETQ. Deletions cut 7 bases from V and 3 bases from J, with 11 bases between. The CDR3 DNA follows: TGCGCCAGCCGGCCGACAGTCTACAATGAGCAGTTCTTC. As protein: CASRPTVYNEQFF.

V and J are TRBV5-5 and TRBJ2-7, with 9 nucleotides matching TRBD1. V lost 3 bases to trimming and J lost 2 bases; unmatched junction nucleotides: 6. CDR3 length: 15 residues. Germline values: CDR1 SGHKS, CDR2 YYEKEE (reference sequence). CDR3 sequence: CASSSRDRVPYEQYF. The CDR3 bases are TGTGCCAGCAGCTCCCGGGACAGGGTCCCCTACGAGCAGTACTTC.

The chain joins TRBV5-1 to TRBJ1-3, with TRBD1 as a possible D gene (6 bases). Germline lookup yields CDR1 SGHRS and CDR2 YFSETQ. CDR3 length: 17 amino acids. V shed 2 bases and J shed 4 bases, with 19 bases lying between them. This CDR3 is CASSFGGGRLQGNTIYF. In DNA, the CDR3 is TGCGCCAGCAGCTTCGGGGGGGGGCGCCTCCAGGGAAACACCATATATTTT.